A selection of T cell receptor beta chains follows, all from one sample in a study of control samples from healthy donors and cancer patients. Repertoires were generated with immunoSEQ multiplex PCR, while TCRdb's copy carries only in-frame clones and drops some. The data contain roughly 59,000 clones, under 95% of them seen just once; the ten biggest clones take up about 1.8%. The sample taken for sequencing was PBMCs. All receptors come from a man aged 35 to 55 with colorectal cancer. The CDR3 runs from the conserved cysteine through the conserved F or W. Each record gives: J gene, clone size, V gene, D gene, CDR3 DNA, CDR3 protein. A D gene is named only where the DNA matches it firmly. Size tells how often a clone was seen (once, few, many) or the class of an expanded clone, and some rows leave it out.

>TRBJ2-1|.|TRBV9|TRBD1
TGTGCCAGCAGCGTAGGAGTGGGGACAGGGGCCTACAATGAGCAGTTCTTC
CASSVGVGTGAYNEQFF
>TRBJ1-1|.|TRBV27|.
TGTGCCAGCAGTTGGGGGGGGCTGAACACTGAAGCTTTCTTT
CASSWGGLNTEAFF
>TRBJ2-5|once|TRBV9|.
TGTGCCAGCAGCGCAGGGACCTTAAAGGAAGAGACCCAGTACTTC
CASSAGTLKEETQYF
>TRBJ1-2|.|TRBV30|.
TGTGCCTGGAGTGGCAGGCCTAACTATGGCTACACCTTC
CAWSGRPNYGYTF
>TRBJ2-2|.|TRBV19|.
TGTGCCAGTAGTATGTCCTTTGGCGCGAACACCGGGGAGCTGTTTTTT
CASSMSFGANTGELFF
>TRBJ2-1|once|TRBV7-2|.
TGTGCCAGCAGCTTATTGAGACTAGTCAATGAGCAGTTCTTC
CASSLLRLVNEQFF
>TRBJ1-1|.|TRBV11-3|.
TGTGCCAGCAGCGAACACCTGAACACTGAAGCTTTCTTT
CASSEHLNTEAFF
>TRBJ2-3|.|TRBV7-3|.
TGTGCCAGCAGCCCCCGGGGGGACGGGGGCGTAACAGATACGCAGTATTTT
CASSPRGDGGVTDTQYF
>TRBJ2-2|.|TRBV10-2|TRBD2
TGCGCCAGCAGCGGACTAGCGGGGGGGACCGGGGAGCTGTTTTTT
CASSGLAGGTGELFF
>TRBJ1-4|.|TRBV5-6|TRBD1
TGTGCCAGCAGCCCTCAGACAGGGTCTAATGAAAAACTGTTTTTT
CASSPQTGSNEKLFF
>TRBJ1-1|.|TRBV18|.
TGTGCCAGCTCAGTACAGGCGCAAAACACTGAAGCTTTCTTT
CASSVQAQNTEAFF
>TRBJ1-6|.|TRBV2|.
TGTGCCAGCAGGACGGCGACGACTAATAATTCACCCCTCCACTTT
CASRTATTNNSPLHF
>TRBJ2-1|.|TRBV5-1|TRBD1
TGCGCCAGCAGCCCGGGGGCCAGGGGGCAAAATGAGCAGTTCTTC
CASSPGARGQNEQFF
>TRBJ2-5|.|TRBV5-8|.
TGTGCCAGCAGCTTGGCCTCTGTCAGATGGGAGACCCAGTACTTC
CASSLASVRWETQYF
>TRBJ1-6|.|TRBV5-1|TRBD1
TGCGCCAGCAGCTTGGGGTGGGACAGGGATAATTCACCCCTCCACTTT
CASSLGWDRDNSPLHF
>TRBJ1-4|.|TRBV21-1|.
TGTGCCAGCAGCACTAGACAGGGTCCAACTAATGAAAAACTGTTTTTT
CASSTRQGPTNEKLFF
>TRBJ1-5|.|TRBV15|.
TGTGCCACCAGCAGAGATAAACTTGAAGAGGAGCCCCAGCATTTT
CATSRDKLEEEPQHF
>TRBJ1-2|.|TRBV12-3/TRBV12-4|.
TGTGCCAGCAGAACCGGGACCCGCTATGGCTACACCTTC
CASRTGTRYGYTF
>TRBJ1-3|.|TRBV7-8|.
TGTGCCAGCAGCCCTCAATTCTCTGGAAACACCATATATTTT
CASSPQFSGNTIYF
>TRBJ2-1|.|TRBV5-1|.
TGCGCCAGCAGCTTGGTAGACAGTCGGGATGAGCAGTTCTTC
CASSLVDSRDEQFF
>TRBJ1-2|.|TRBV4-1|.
TGCGCCAGCAGCAAGCCCGACGGGATTTCCTATGGCTACACCTTC
CASSKPDGISYGYTF
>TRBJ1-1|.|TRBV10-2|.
TGCGCCAGCAGTGAAGGTGAAGCTTTCTTT
CASSEGEAFF
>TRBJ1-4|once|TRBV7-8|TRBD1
TGTGCCAGCAGCTTAGGGACAGGGGATAATGAAAAACTGTTTTTT
CASSLGTGDNEKLFF
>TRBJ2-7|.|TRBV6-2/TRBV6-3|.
TGTGCCAGCAGTTACTTAGGGTTACCCTACGAGCAGTACTTC
CASSYLGLPYEQYF
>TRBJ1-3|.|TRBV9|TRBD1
TGTGCCAGCAGCCCGAGGACAGGGTATAGAAACACCATATATTTT
CASSPRTGYRNTIYF
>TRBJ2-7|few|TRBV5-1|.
TGCGCCAGCAGCCTGGGAAGTACCTACGAGCAGTACTTC
CASSLGSTYEQYF
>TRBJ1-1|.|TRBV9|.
TGTGCCAGCAGCGCCCCGATCGGGGGATTGGCCACTGAAGCTTTCTTT
CASSAPIGGLATEAFF
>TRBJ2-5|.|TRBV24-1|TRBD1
TGTGCCACCAGTGATCGACAGGGCTCGCAAGAGACCCAGTACTTC
CATSDRQGSQETQYF
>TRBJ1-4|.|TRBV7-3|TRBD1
TGTGCCAGCAGCTCGACAGGGGGGGAAAAACTGTTTTTT
CASSSTGGEKLFF
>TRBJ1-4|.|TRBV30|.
TGTGCCTGGAGTACGGGACGGGGTAATGAAAAACTGTTTTTT
CAWSTGRGNEKLFF
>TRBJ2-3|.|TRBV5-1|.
TGCGCCAGCAGCTCGCAATCCGCTGCCCGGGGAGATACGCAGTATTTT
CASSSQSAARGDTQYF
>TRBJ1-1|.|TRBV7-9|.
TGTGCCAGCAGCTTTTCTGACACTGAAGCTTTCTTT
CASSFSDTEAFF
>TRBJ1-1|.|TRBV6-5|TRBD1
TGTGCCACCGGGACAGGGGGCGCCGCTGGCACTGAAGCTTTCTTT
CATGTGGAAGTEAFF
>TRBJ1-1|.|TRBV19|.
TGTGCCAGTAGTCCGCCAGGGAAGGCGAACACTGAAGCTTTCTTT
CASSPPGKANTEAFF
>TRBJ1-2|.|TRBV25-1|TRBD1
TGTGCCAGCACAAAGGGACAGGGGGCAGGGGGCTACACCTTC
CASTKGQGAGGYTF
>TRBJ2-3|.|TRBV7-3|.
TGTGCCAGCAGCAAAAAGGTCTTAGCGGAAACTAGCACAGATACGCAGTATTTT
CASSKKVLAETSTDTQYF
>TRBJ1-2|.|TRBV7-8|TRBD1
TGTGCCAGCAGCCAACCCTCGGGACAGGGCATCTATGGCTACACCTTC
CASSQPSGQGIYGYTF
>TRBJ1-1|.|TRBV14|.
TGTGCCAGCAGCCAATTAAACAGGGACCTGAACACTGAAGCTTTCTTT
CASSQLNRDLNTEAFF
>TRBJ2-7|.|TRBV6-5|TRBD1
TGTGCCAGCACCCTGGGGACAGGGCTCTACGAGCAGTACTTC
CASTLGTGLYEQYF
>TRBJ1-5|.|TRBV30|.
TGTGCCTGGAGGCGGACTCCTACTAGCAATCAGCCCCAGCATTTT
CAWRRTPTSNQPQHF
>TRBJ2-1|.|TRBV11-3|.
TGTGCCAGCCGGCGGGCTAATGAGCAGTTCTTC
CASRRANEQFF
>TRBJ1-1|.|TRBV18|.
TGTGCCAGCTCACCCGACATCAACACTGAAGCTTTCTTT
CASSPDINTEAFF
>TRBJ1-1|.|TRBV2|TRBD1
TGTGCCAGCCAGGACAGGGGGTTCGCTGAAGCTTTCTTT
CASQDRGFAEAFF
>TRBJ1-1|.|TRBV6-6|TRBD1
TGTGCCAGCGTGACAGGGGGCGGCACTGAAGCTTTCTTT
CASVTGGGTEAFF
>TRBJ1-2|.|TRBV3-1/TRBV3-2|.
TGTGCCAGCAGCCTAAGCGGGACGGACTCGGGCTACACCTTC
CASSLSGTDSGYTF